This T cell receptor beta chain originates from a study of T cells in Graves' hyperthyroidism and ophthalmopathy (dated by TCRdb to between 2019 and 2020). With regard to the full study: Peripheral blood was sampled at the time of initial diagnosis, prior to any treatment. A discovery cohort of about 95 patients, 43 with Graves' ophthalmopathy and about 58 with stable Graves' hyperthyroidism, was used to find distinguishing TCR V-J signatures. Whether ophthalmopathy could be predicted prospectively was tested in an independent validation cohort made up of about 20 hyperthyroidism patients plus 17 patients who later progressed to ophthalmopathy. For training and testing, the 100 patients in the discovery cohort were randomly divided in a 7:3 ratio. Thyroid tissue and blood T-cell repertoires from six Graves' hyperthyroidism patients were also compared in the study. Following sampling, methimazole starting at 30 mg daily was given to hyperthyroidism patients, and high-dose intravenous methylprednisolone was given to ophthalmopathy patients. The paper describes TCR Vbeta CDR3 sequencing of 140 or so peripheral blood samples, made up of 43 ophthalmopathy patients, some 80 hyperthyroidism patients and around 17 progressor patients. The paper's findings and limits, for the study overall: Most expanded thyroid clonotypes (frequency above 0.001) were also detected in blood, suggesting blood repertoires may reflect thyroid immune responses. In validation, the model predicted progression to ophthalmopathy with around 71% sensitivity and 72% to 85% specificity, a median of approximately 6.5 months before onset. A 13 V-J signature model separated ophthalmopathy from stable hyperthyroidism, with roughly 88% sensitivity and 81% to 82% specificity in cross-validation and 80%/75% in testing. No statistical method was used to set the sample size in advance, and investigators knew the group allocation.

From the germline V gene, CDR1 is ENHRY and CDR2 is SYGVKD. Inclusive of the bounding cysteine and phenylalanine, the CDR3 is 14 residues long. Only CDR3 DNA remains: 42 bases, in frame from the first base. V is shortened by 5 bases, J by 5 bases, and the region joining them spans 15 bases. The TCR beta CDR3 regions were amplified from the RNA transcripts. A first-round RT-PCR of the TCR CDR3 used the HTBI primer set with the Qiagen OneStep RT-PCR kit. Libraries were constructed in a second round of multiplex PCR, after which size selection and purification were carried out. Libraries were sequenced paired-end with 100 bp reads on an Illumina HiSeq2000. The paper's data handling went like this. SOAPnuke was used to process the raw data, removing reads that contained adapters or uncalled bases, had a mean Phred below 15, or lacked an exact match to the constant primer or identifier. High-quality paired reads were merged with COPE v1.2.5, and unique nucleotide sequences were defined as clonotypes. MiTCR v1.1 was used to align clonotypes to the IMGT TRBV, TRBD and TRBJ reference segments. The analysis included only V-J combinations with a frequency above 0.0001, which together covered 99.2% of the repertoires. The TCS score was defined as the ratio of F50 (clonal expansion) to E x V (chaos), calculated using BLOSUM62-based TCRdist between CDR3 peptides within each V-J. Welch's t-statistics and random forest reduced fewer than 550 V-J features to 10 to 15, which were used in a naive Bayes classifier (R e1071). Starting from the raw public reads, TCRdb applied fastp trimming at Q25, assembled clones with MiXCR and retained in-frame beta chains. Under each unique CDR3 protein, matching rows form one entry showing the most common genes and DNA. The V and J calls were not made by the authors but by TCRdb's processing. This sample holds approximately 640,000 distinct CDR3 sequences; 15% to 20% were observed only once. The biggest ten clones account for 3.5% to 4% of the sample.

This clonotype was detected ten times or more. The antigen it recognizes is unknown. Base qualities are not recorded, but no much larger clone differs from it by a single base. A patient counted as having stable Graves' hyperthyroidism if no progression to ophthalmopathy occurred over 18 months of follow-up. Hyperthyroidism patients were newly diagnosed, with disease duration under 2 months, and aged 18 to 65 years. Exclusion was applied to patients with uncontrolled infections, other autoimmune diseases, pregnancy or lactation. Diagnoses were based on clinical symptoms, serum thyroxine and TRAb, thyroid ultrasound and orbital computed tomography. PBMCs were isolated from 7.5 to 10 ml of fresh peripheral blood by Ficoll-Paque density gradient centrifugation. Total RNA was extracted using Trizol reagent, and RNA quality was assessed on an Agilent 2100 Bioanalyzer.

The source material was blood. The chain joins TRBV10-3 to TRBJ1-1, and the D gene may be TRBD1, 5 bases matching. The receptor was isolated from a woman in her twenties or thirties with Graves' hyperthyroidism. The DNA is TGTGCCATCAGTCCCGGCGGGGCAGGGACTGAAGCTTTCTTT. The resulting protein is CAISPGGAGTEAFF.